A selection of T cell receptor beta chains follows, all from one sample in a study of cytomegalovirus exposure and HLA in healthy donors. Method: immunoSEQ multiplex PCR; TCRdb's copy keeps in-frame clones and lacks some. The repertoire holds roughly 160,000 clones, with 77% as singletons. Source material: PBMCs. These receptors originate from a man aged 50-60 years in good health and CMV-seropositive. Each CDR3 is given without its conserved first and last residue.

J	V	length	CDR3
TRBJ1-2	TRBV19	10	ASTWTGDGYT
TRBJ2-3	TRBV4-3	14	ASSQGPGTGVDTQY
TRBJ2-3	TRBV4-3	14	ASRQEYWRNTDTQY
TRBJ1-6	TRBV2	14	ASSGRGVGYNSPLH
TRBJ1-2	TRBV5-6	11	ASSRDRSYGYT
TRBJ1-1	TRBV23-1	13	ASSQSIRRNTEAF
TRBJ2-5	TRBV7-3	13	ASSSRLAGIKTQY
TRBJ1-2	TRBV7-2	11	ASSPRQIYGYT
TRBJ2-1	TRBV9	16	ASSGRKASGGAHNEQF
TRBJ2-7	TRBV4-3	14	ASSQEAGPSSYEQY
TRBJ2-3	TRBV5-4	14	ASSPEGTSLTDTQY
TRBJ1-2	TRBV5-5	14	ASSLSQGAAFYGYT
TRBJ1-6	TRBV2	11	ASLGARNSPLH
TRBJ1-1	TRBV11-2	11	ASSPPGNPEAF
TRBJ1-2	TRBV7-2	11	ASSPTGQNGYT
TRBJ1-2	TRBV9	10	ASSVGGGGYT
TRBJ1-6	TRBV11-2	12	ASSFGTSSSPLH
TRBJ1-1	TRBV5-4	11	ASSFTGVTEAF
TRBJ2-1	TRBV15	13	ATSRGGTSGNEQF
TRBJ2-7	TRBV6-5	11	ASSSAGGFEQY
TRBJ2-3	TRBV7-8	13	ASSRQGATSDTQY
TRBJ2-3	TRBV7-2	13	ASSLRGGFQDTQY
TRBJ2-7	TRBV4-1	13	ASSQEGAGAYEQY
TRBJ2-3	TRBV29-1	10	SVEPSTDTQY
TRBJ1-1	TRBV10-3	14	AISVDRATRLTEAF
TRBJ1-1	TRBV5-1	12	ASSLTAGIPEAF
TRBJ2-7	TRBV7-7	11	ASSPGGGGEQY
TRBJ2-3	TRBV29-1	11	SVEFQAADTQY
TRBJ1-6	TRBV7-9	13	ASSSETTGGSPLH
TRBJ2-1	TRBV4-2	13	TSSSKDAGLARSF
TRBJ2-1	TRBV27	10	ASSQRGGGQF
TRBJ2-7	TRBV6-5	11	ASSYSPGNEQY
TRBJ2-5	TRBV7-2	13	ASSPGQVNQETQY
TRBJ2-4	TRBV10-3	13	AILTSGGAKNIQY
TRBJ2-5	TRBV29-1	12	SVWCRTGQETQY
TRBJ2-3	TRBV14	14	ASSQDGSLRTDTQY
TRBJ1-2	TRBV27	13	ASSSRTGSKYGYT
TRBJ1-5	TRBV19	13	ASSPSGQGREPQH
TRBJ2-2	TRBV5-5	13	ASSTTSTNTGELF
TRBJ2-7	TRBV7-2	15	ASSLARLAGGRDEQY
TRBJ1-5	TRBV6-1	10	ASGRENQPQH
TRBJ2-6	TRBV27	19	ASSIYSTGQDYFSGANVLT
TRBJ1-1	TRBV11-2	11	ASSSLGVTEAF
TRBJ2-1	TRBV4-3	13	ASSQGLAGFNEQF
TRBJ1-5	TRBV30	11	AWSVGANQPQH
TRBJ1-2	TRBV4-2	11	ASSQTGSRGYT
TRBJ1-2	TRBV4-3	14	ASSQDLDRGRTGYT
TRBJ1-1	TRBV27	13	ASSLLVGGVPEAF
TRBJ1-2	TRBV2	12	ASSKTQGAYGYT
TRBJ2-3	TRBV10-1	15	ASSEGGTSGGPDTQY
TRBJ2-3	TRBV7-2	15	ASSLGLPSGGQNTQY
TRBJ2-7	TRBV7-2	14	ASSLLSGGYTYEQY
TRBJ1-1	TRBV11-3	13	ASSFGQGRDTEAF